These 31 T cell receptor beta chains share one sample of origin, sequenced in a study of T cells in Graves' hyperthyroidism and ophthalmopathy. The source material, RNA transcripts, was used to amplify TCR beta CDR3 regions. In the first-round RT-PCR of the TCR CDR3, the HTBI primer set was used. TCRdb called the multiplex PCR reads again in MiXCR, with one record for every CDR3 protein. The sample has under 650,000 distinct CDR3 sequences, 16% seen once. The sample taken for sequencing was blood. These receptors were collected from a young woman with Graves' hyperthyroidism.

This clonotype was seen a handful of times. The chain employs TRBV2 and TRBJ1-1, with D unresolved. The V gene's germline CDR1 is SNHLY and CDR2 FYNNEI. The CDR3 covers 13 residues. Trimming took 7 bases from V and 1 from J, leaving 10 bases between them. CDR3 region: CASTSRENTEAFF. Here the CDR3 DNA reads TGTGCCAGCACTTCCCGGGAGAACACTGAAGCTTTCTTT.

Only a few counts were recorded for this clonotype. V is TRBV29-1 and J is TRBJ1-2, with a tentative D call TRBD1 (6 bases). CDR1 is SQVTM and CDR2 is ANQGSEA in the germline V gene. The CDR3 is 11 residues long. Deletions cut 7 bases from V and 8 bases from J, with 14 bases between. CDR3 residues: CSAQGWEGYTF. The DNA of the CDR3 is TGCAGCGCCCAGGGGTGGGAGGGCTACACCTTC.

This sequence joins TRBV7-9 and TRBJ2-7, with TRBD2 as a possible D gene (5 bases). The V end lost 2 bases, the J end lost 2 bases, and 13 bases lay between the germline ends. This CDR3 spans 15 amino acids. The germline V gene encodes CDR1 SEHNR and CDR2 FQNEAQ (reference sequence). The DNA of the CDR3 is TGTGCCAGCAGCTTACGGGAAACCCTAACCTACGAGCAGTACTTC. Translated: CASSLRETLTYEQYF.

This clonotype has just a few counts. The V and J genes are TRBV6-1 and TRBJ1-1; 9 nucleotides line up with TRBD1. Germline lookup yields CDR1 MNHNS and CDR2 SASEGT. Germline trimming cut 4 bases from V and 8 bases from J; bases unmatched to any gene: 5. This CDR3 contains 13 residues. The CDR3 reads CASSAWTGEEAFF. CDR3 DNA: TGTGCCAGCAGTGCATGGACAGGGGAAGAAGCTTTCTTT.

This clonotype was observed a few times. This sequence joins TRBV5-1 and TRBJ1-1; unclear D gene. The CDR3 consists of 14 residues. Germline CDR1 is SGHRS and CDR2 is YFSETQ. Between the trimmed V and J ends, which lost 0 bases and 0 bases, there was a span of 6 bases. The CDR3 spells CASSLDNVNTEAFF. CDR3 nucleotides: TGCGCCAGCAGCTTGGACAATGTGAACACTGAAGCTTTCTTT.

The chain carries TRBV7-9 and TRBJ2-1, with a weak D call TRBD1 (6 bases). Germline loops: CDR1 SEHNR, CDR2 FQNEAQ (reference sequence). The CDR3 contains 13 residues. V lost 5 bases to trimming and J lost 8 bases, with 13 bases between them. The CDR3 here is CASSPSQGHEQFF. The CDR3 DNA is TGTGCCAGCAGCCCCTCACAGGGCCATGAGCAGTTCTTC.

This clonotype was seen many times. The chain employs TRBV7-9 and TRBJ1-4, with 7 nucleotides matching TRBD1. Looked up from germline, CDR1 is SEHNR and CDR2 is FQNEAQ (reference sequence). V was pared by 5 bases and J by 6 bases, with 9 bases of the junction left unmatched. This CDR3 has 15 residues. CDR3 bases: TGTGCCAGCAGCGGCACCCAGGGGGAGGATGAAAAACTGTTTTTT. It is translated as CASSGTQGEDEKLFF.

This clonotype was counted at least ten times. The chain has TRBV13 and TRBJ2-5; TRBD2 agrees at 9 bases. Germline V lookup: CDR1 PRHDT, CDR2 FYEKMQ (reference sequence). With V trimmed by 3 bases and J by 4 bases, 6 bases remained unmatched. This CDR3 region has 15 residues. The CDR3 region is CASSFGGGDRETQYF. CDR3 DNA: TGTGCCAGCAGCTTCGGCGGGGGGGACCGAGAGACCCAGTACTTC.

Comments on this clonotype: A read error may account for a junction end that differs from germline. The gene calls are TRBV30 and TRBJ1-3; TRBD1 is a possible D gene (5 bases). The germline V gene has CDR1 GTSNPN and CDR2 SVGIG (reference sequence). This CDR3 region has 16 residues. CDR3 sequence: CAWSVGSGLTGNTLYF. CDR3 nucleotides: TGTGCCTGGAGTGTAGGTTCGGGGCTCACTGGAAACACCTTATATTTT.

V usage is TRBV10-3 and J usage is TRBJ2-1; TRBD2 might be the D (6 bases). V lost 8 bases and J 1 base, leaving 12 bases between the germline ends. Germline loops: CDR1 ENHRY, CDR2 SYGVKD. CDR3 length equals 14 residues. The CDR3 protein is CAIGPGGSYNEQFF. The CDR3 DNA reads TGTGCCATCGGGCCCGGAGGGTCCTACAATGAGCAGTTCTTC.

This clonotype came up many times. The chain couples TRBV20-1 to TRBJ1-5, with no clear D. The CDR3 is 14 residues long. V was trimmed by 3 bases and J by 4 bases, leaving 13 bases between them. Germline-derived CDR1 and CDR2 are DFQATT and SNEGSKA (reference sequence). The CDR3 DNA reads TGCAGTGCTAGTCCGCGGCAGGTGAATCAGCCCCAGCATTTT. The encoded protein is CSASPRQVNQPQHF.

This clonotype was detected many times. The V and J genes are TRBV5-1 and TRBJ2-1; 7 positions match TRBD2. The CDR3 loop spans 13 amino acids. With V trimmed by 0 bases and J by 13 bases, 7 bases remained unmatched. Germline CDR1 reads SGHRS; CDR2 reads YFSETQ. Written as DNA, the CDR3 is TGCGCCAGCAGCTTGGCTGGCGGGAGTTCCCAGTTCTTC. It encodes CASSLAGGSSQFF. Filled out from reference TRBV5-1 and TRBJ2-1, the complete variable domain reads KAGVTQTPRYLIKTRGQQVTLSCSPISGHRSVSWYQQTPGQGLQFLFEYFSETQRNKGNFPGRFSGRQFSNSRSEMNVSTLELGDSALYLCASSLAGGSSQFFGPGTRLTVL.

Many counts were recorded for this clonotype. The chain employs TRBV20-1 and TRBJ2-1; weak D call: TRBD1 (6 bases). CDR1 DFQATT and CDR2 SNEGSKA come from the germline V gene (reference sequence). V lost 5 bases and J 10 bases, leaving 9 bases between the germline ends. The CDR3 length is 10 residues. The CDR3 protein is CSAYDREQFF. In nucleotides, the CDR3 is TGCAGTGCTTACGACAGGGAGCAGTTCTTC.

In its sample, this clonotype was seen once. The J gene is TRBJ2-7, the V gene TRBV7-2; unclear D gene. Germline V gene sequence: CDR1 SGHTA, CDR2 FQGNSA. Trimming took off 1 base at V and 3 bases at J, with 10 bases between the two ends. The CDR3 sequence is 14 residues long. The CDR3 region has the DNA TGTGCCAGCAGCTTAGGTGCCAGTTTCTACGAGCAGTACTTC. Translation gives CASSLGASFYEQYF.

This chain links TRBV7-2 with TRBJ2-1; TRBD1 aligns across 7 bases. CDR1 is SGHTA, CDR2 FQGNSA, per germline. The CDR3 is made up of 14 amino acids. The trim removed 1 base at V and 5 bases at J, leaving 2 bases unmatched. Here the CDR3 DNA reads TGTGCCAGCAGCTTAGGGGACAGCAACAATGAGCAGTTCTTC. It specifies CASSLGDSNNEQFF.

This clonotype has ten or more counts. This chain uses TRBV10-3 with TRBJ1-1, with TRBD1 identical over 7 bases. CDR1 is ENHRY, CDR2 SYGVKD, per germline. This CDR3 region has 14 residues. V was clipped by 4 bases and J by 6 bases; unmatched bases: 8. CDR3 protein: CAISGNRGIPEAFF. The CDR3, as DNA: TGTGCCATCAGTGGCAACAGGGGTATACCTGAAGCTTTCTTT.

This clonotype was seen repeatedly, ten times or more. This chain links TRBV18 with TRBJ1-2, with 9 nucleotides matching TRBD1. The CDR3 has 14 amino acids. Looked up from germline, CDR1 is KGHSH and CDR2 is LQKENI. V lost 6 bases and J lost 6; bases outside the gene matches: 8. The CDR3 region is CASSEDRGPNGYTF. The CDR3 coding sequence is TGTGCCAGCTCCGAGGACAGGGGTCCGAATGGCTACACCTTC.

This clonotype appeared many times. The CDR3 is CASSLVPYPGSYEQYF. Here the CDR3 DNA reads TGTGCCAGCAGTTTAGTCCCCTATCCAGGCTCCTACGAGCAGTACTTC. The J gene is TRBJ2-7, the V gene TRBV28, with D unclear. Germline V gene data show CDR1 as MDHEN and CDR2 as SYDVKM. The CDR3 contains 16 residues. V lost 2 bases to trimming and J lost 0 bases, with 14 bases between them.

This chain uses TRBV29-1 with TRBJ1-2, with unresolved D. V dropped 3 bases and J dropped 1 base, with 3 bases sitting between them. Germline V gene lookup returns CDR1 SQVTM and CDR2 ANQGSEA. CDR3 length: 11 residues. This CDR3 is CSVEVNYGYTF. CDR3 in DNA: TGCAGCGTTGAGGTTAACTATGGCTACACCTTC.

At least ten counts were recorded for this clonotype. The CDR3 loop is CASIPSMRGRFYGYTF. CDR3 nucleotide sequence: TGTGCCAGCATCCCGAGTATGAGGGGGCGATTCTATGGCTACACCTTC. The chain uses TRBV28 and TRBJ1-2, with TRBD1 matching 7 bases. V lost 7 bases and J lost 4; bases outside the gene matches: 15. The CDR3 totals 16 residues. Looked up from germline, CDR1 is MDHEN and CDR2 is SYDVKM.

Note on this clonotype: A read error is possible here, since a much larger clone lies one base away. The V and J genes are TRBV29-1 and TRBJ2-1, with 9 nucleotides matching TRBD2. The end of the DNA is better explained by TRBJ2-7, so the J call may be wrong. CDR1 is SQVTM, CDR2 ANQGSEA, per germline. There are 14 residues in the CDR3. CDR3 sequence: CSVVLAGYYNEQYF. CDR3 nucleotides: TGCAGCGTTGTTCTAGCGGGATATTACAATGAGCAGTACTTC.

The rearrangement links TRBV6-1 to TRBJ2-7, with 9 bases identical to TRBD1. CDR3 length: 14 amino acids. The V gene end was trimmed by 5 bases and the J gene end by 2 bases; junction bases not matched to a gene: 4. The germline gives CDR1 MNHNS, CDR2 SASEGT. This chain's CDR3 is CASSRGQGTYEQYF. The CDR3, as DNA: TGTGCCAGCAGTAGGGGACAGGGAACCTACGAGCAGTACTTC.

This clonotype was counted only a few times. The rearrangement links TRBV6-1 to TRBJ2-7; no firm D call. The CDR3 contains 15 residues. Germline V gives CDR1 MNHNS, CDR2 SASEGT. The germline V and J ends were trimmed by 3 bases and 2 bases, with 14 bases remaining between them. CDR3 loop: CASSEGSATPYEQYF. For the CDR3, the DNA is TGTGCCAGCAGTGAGGGGTCAGCAACCCCCTACGAGCAGTACTTC.

At least ten counts were recorded for this clonotype. This chain links TRBV29-1 with TRBJ2-7, with D tentatively TRBD2 (7 bases). Germline V gene sequence: CDR1 SQVTM, CDR2 ANQGSEA. V was cut by 8 bases and J by 2 bases, with 16 bases left in between. This CDR3 has 13 amino acids. CDR3 loop: CSPSLGGPYEQYF. The CDR3 DNA reads TGCAGCCCCTCCCTCGGGGGGCCCTACGAGCAGTACTTC.

The CDR3 DNA is TGTGCCAGCAGCCCCAGACAGTTTAATTCACCCCTCCACTTT. As protein: CASSPRQFNSPLHF. The rearrangement joins TRBV9 to TRBJ1-6; possibly TRBD1 for D (5 bases). This CDR3 region has 14 residues. Trimming left V 4 bases short and J 6 bases short, with 11 bases between. Germline loops: CDR1 SGDLS, CDR2 YYNGEE.

This clonotype was recorded at least ten times. J is TRBJ2-7 and V is TRBV6-1; D might be TRBD2 (5 bases). The germline V and J ends were trimmed by 6 bases and 3 bases, with 15 bases remaining between them. The germline V gene has CDR1 MNHNS and CDR2 SASEGT. The CDR3 runs to 14 residues. The CDR3 sequence: CASRSIIGDYEQYF. CDR3 nucleotides: TGTGCCAGCAGATCGATTATCGGGGACTACGAGCAGTACTTC.

Turning to this clonotype: The junction does not match germline at one end; this may be a read error. The gene calls are TRBV2 and TRBJ2-7; D is perhaps TRBD2 (5 bases). There are 11 residues in the CDR3. Germline V CDR1 and CDR2: SNHLY, FYNNEI. CDR3 nucleotide sequence: TGTGCCAGCAGGGGAGCATACGGGCAGTACTTC. This codes for CASRGAYGQYF.

The V gene is TRBV4-2, the J gene TRBJ2-7; 9 nucleotides match TRBD2. The CDR3 is 16 amino acids. V trimming: 1 base; J trimming: 3 bases; junction bases outside the gene matches: 7. CDR1 and CDR2 from the germline V gene are LGHNA and YNFKEQ. Here the CDR3 DNA reads TGTGCCAGCAGCCAAGGCGGACTAGCGACTTACTACGAGCAGTACTTC. This sequence encodes CASSQGGLATYYEQYF.

The count of this clonotype is one. With a much larger clone just one base away, this may be a read error. The chain recombines TRBV20-1 with TRBJ2-3; D could derive from TRBD1 or TRBD2 (6 bases each). CDR3 length: 18 amino acids. V lost 6 bases and J lost 2, with 27 bases in between. CDR1 is DFQATT and CDR2 is SNEGSKA in the germline V gene (reference sequence). Here the CDR3 DNA reads TGCAGTGCCAGATCCCCCCGGGGGCTAGGGGGATCCACAGATACGCAGTATTTT. Translated, it gives CSARSPRGLGGSTDTQYF.

This clonotype has at least ten counts. The chain couples TRBV28 to TRBJ2-7; 7 bases align to TRBD2. The V and J ends lost 7 bases and 4 bases, in that order; junction bases with no gene match: 13. The CDR3 consists of 15 residues. CDR1 is MDHEN and CDR2 is SYDVKM in the germline V gene. CDR3 sequence (DNA): TGTGCCAGCACCAAGGGGCTAGCGGAGCCTTACGAGCAGTACTTC. It is translated as CASTKGLAEPYEQYF. Full variable domain (missing parts from reference TRBV28 and TRBJ2-7): DVKVTQSSRYLVKRTGEKVFLECVQDMDHENMFWYRQDPGLGLRLIYFSYDVKMKEKGDIPEGYSVSREKKERFSLILESASTNQTSMYLCASTKGLAEPYEQYFGPGTRLTVT.

This clonotype was counted at least ten times. The chain uses TRBV11-3 and TRBJ2-5, with TRBD1 matching over 8 bases. CDR3 length equals 14 residues. The V gene's germline CDR1 is SGHNT and CDR2 YENEEA. The ends lost 3 bases at V and 2 bases at J; junction bases unmatched: 2. The CDR3 loop reads CASSLGQEQETQYF. CDR3 in DNA: TGTGCCAGCAGCTTGGGACAGGAGCAAGAGACCCAGTACTTC.